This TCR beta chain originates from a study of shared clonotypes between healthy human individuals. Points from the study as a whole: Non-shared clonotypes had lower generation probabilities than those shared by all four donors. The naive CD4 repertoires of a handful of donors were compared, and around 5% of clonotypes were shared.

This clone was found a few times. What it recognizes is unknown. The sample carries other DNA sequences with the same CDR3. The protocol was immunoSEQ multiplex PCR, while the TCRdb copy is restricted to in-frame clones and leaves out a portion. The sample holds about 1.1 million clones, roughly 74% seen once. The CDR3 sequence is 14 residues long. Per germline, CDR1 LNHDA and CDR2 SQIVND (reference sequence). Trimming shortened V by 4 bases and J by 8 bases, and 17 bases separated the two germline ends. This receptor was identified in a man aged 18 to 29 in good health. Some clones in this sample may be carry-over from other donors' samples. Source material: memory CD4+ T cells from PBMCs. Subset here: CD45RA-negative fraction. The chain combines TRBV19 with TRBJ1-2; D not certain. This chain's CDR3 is CASSTPGRGGGYTF. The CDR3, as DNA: TGTGCCAGTAGTACCCCAGGACGAGGCGGCGGCTACACCTTC.